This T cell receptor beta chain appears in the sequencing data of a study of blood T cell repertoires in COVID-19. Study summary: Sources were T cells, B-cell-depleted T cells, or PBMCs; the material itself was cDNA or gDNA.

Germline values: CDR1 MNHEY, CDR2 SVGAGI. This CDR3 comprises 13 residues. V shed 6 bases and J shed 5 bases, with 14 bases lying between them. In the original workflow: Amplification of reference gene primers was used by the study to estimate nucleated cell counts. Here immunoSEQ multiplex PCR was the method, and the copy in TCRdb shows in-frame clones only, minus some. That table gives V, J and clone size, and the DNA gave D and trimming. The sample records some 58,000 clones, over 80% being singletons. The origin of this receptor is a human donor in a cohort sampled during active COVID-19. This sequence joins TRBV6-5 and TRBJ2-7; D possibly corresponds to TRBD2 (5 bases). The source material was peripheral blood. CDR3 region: CASRLGLLNEQYF. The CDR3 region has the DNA TGTGCCAGCAGACTCGGACTGCTGAACGAGCAGTACTTC.